A single sample gave rise to the 27 T cell receptor beta chains below, sequenced in a study of spatial heterogeneity in lung cancer. Points from the study as a whole: Mutation counts in tumors were tracked by counts of expanded intratumoral alpha and beta TCRs.

The antigens of these receptors remain unknown. TCRdb used MiXCR to reprocess the 5' RACE reads, holding one entry per CDR3 protein. The sample contains about 22,000 distinct CDR3 sequences, around 9.2% of which appear only once. Time point noted: sample taken at primary tumor resection. This specimen consisted of lung tumor tissue, obtained at surgery. The receptors here all came from a male donor with early-stage non-small cell lung cancer.

Regarding this clonotype: One end of the junction does not line up with germline, which may come from a read error. The chain links TRBV11-2 to TRBJ2-1; a weak D match, TRBD1 (6 bases). Looked up from germline, CDR1 is SGHAT and CDR2 is FQNNGV. This CDR3 spans 15 amino acids. In DNA, the CDR3 is TGTGCCAGCAGCCTCGGCAGGGGCTCCTACAATGAGCAGCTCTTC. It yields the protein CASSLGRGSYNEQLF. The complete variable domain, with remaining parts taken from reference TRBV11-2 and TRBJ2-1, reads EAGVAQSPRYKIIEKRQSVAFWCNPISGHATLYWYQQILGQGPKLLIQFQNNGVVDDSQLPKDRFSAERLKGVDSTLKIQPAKLEDSAVYLCASSLGRGSYNEQLFGPGTRLTVL.

This clonotype was counted ten times or more. This chain links TRBV20-1 with TRBJ2-3; D might be TRBD2 (6 bases). CDR3 length: 13 residues. The germline V and J ends were trimmed by 7 bases and 4 bases, with 15 bases remaining between them. CDR1 DFQATT and CDR2 SNEGSKA come from the germline V gene (reference sequence). The CDR3 DNA follows: TGCAGTGGGGGAGGCCGGAGGGCAGATACGCAGTATTTT. This translates into CSGGGRRADTQYF.

Ten or more counts support this clonotype. The chain links TRBV20-1 to TRBJ2-5; D may be TRBD1 or TRBD2 (6 bases each). Germline-derived CDR1 and CDR2 are DFQATT and SNEGSKA (reference sequence). The CDR3 sequence is 14 residues long. The V and J ends lost 2 bases and 1 base respectively, with 11 bases between them. CDR3 sequence (DNA): TGCAGTGCTAGAAGGGGGGCCAGCCAAGAGACCCAGTACTTC. Its protein is CSARRGASQETQYF.

At least ten counts were recorded for this clonotype. The chain couples TRBV11-1 to TRBJ2-7, with D perhaps TRBD2 (6 bases). V was trimmed by 10 bases and J by 3 bases, leaving 10 bases between them. This CDR3 region has 11 residues. The germline V gene encodes CDR1 SGHAT and CDR2 FQDESV (reference sequence). In DNA form, the CDR3 reads TGTGCCACTTCGGAGGGCTACGAGCAGTACTTC. Amino acid sequence: CATSEGYEQYF.

This clonotype was counted ten times or more. This chain links TRBV5-1 with TRBJ2-5; 9 bases line up with TRBD2. The ends lost 0 bases at V and 5 bases at J; junction bases unmatched: 8. Looked up from germline, CDR1 is SGHRS and CDR2 is YFSETQ. The CDR3 extends over 16 amino acids. CDR3 bases: TGCGCCAGCAGCTTGGGAGTAGCGGGAGAGGTTGAGACCCAGTACTTC. Amino acid sequence: CASSLGVAGEVETQYF.

Of note for this clonotype: At one boundary the junction diverges from the germline segment, which might be a read error. The chain links TRBV5-1 to TRBJ1-1; TRBD1 matches at 7 bases. The V gene's germline CDR1 is SGHRS and CDR2 YFSETQ. This CDR3 spans 14 amino acids. The CDR3 coding sequence is TGCACCAGCAGCTCCGACAGGGCAGGCACTGAAGCTTTCTTT. Translated, it gives CTSSSDRAGTEAFF.

This clonotype has ten or more counts. This rearrangement joins TRBV25-1 to TRBJ1-5; maybe TRBD1 (6 bases). Trimming stripped 9 bases from V and 6 bases from J, with 18 bases between. The V gene's germline CDR1 is MGHDK and CDR2 SYGVNS. The CDR3 totals 14 residues. CDR3 protein: CASGPAAGAQPQHF. The CDR3 bases are TGTGCCAGTGGCCCGGCGGCAGGGGCTCAGCCCCAGCATTTT.

This clonotype was seen ten or more times. The V call is TRBV21-1, the J call TRBJ1-5. TRBV21-1 is shown as a pseudogene. This CDR3 has 15 amino acids. CDR3 protein: CASSKLHHSNQPQHF. In DNA, the CDR3 is TGTGCCAGCAGCAAACTCCACCATAGCAATCAGCCCCAGCATTTT.

This clonotype has a count of ten or more. The chain carries TRBV7-8 and TRBJ2-3, with 13 bases fitting TRBD2. With V trimmed by 3 bases and J by 4 bases, 4 bases remained unmatched. CDR1 SGHVS and CDR2 FQNEAQ come from the germline V gene. CDR3 length equals 16 residues. Written as DNA, the CDR3 is TGTGCCAGCAGCTTTCAACTAGCGGGGGGGCCAGATACGCAGTATTTT. It translates to CASSFQLAGGPDTQYF.

The table lists this clonotype with many counts. The rearrangement joins TRBV29-1 to TRBJ1-2; D is possibly TRBD1 (5 bases). The CDR3 has 15 residues. The V end lost 6 bases, the J end lost 4 bases, and 21 bases lay between the germline ends. Germline CDR1 SQVTM, CDR2 ANQGSEA. The CDR3 reads CSVRGELRGTYGYTF. The CDR3 DNA sequence: TGCAGCGTCCGAGGGGAGCTTCGGGGGACCTATGGCTACACCTTC.

In its sample, this clonotype was seen many times. The rearrangement uses TRBV27 and TRBJ2-2, with 9 positions matching TRBD2. CDR3 length equals 17 residues. After removal of 0 bases from V and 4 bases from J, the junction contained 6 bases not matched to a gene. Germline assignment: CDR1 MNHEY and CDR2 SMNVEV (reference sequence). In DNA, the CDR3 is TGTGCCAGCAGTTTATCTCGGACTAGCGAGAGCACCGGGGAGCTGTTTTTT. It yields the protein CASSLSRTSESTGELFF.

This clonotype was seen many times. The J gene is TRBJ2-3, the V gene TRBV28, with D unclear. V was cut by 7 bases and J by 4 bases, with 12 bases left in between. The CDR3 runs 13 residues. CDR1 is MDHEN, CDR2 SYDVKM, per germline. CDR3 in amino acids: CASNPRPPDTQYF. The CDR3 DNA reads TGTGCCAGCAACCCCAGACCGCCAGATACGCAGTATTTT.

This clonotype counts as medium-sized. The chain recombines TRBV29-1 with TRBJ2-1; TRBD2 aligns across 14 bases. CDR3 length: 14 amino acids. Trimming removed 8 bases from V and 6 bases from J; junction bases left unmatched: 6. Germline assignment: CDR1 SQVTM and CDR2 ANQGSEA. In nucleotides, the CDR3 is TGCAGCTCTCTCGGGACTAGCGGGGGCAATGAGCAGTTCTTC. Translation gives CSSLGTSGGNEQFF.

This clonotype was detected ten times or more. This chain uses TRBV5-6 with TRBJ1-1, with a possible D match to TRBD1 (6 bases). This CDR3 is built from 14 residues. Per the germline V gene, CDR1 is SGHDT and CDR2 is YYEEEE. The V and J ends lost 3 bases and 4 bases respectively, with 13 bases between them. The chain's CDR3 is CASSSAGGPTEAFF. The CDR3 DNA follows: TGTGCCAGCAGCTCGGCGGGGGGGCCCACTGAAGCTTTCTTT.

This clonotype was counted only a few times. The chain combines TRBV7-9 with TRBJ1-6; D possibly corresponds to TRBD1 (6 bases). V lost 5 bases, J lost 3 bases, and 11 bases lay in between. The CDR3 sequence is 15 residues long. Germline CDR1 is SEHNR and CDR2 is FQNEAQ (reference sequence). The CDR3 spells CASSQQGSYNSPLHF. CDR3 nucleotide sequence: TGTGCCAGCAGCCAACAGGGAAGCTATAATTCACCCCTCCACTTT. Filled out from reference TRBV7-9 and TRBJ1-6, the complete variable domain reads DTGVSQNPRHKITKRGQNVTFRCDPISEHNRLYWYRQTLGQGPEFLTYFQNEAQLEKSRLLSDRFSAERPKGSFSTLEIQRTEQGDSAMYLCASSQQGSYNSPLHFGNGTRLTVT.

This clonotype was seen at least ten times. The chain combines TRBV5-1 with TRBJ2-3; D is unclear. With 2 bases removed from V and 4 bases from J, the gap between germline ends came to 8 bases. The germline gives CDR1 SGHRS, CDR2 YFSETQ. The CDR3 totals 13 residues. CDR3 sequence reads: CASSLGPPDTQYF. The CDR3 coding sequence is TGCGCCAGCAGCTTAGGACCCCCAGATACGCAGTATTTT.

This clonotype appeared many times. The V call is TRBV29-1, the J call TRBJ1-2; the D is unclear. V gave up 0 bases and J gave up 8 bases, with 13 bases separating them. The CDR3 runs 13 residues. Germline V lookup: CDR1 SQVTM, CDR2 ANQGSEA. In DNA form, the CDR3 reads TGCAGCGTTGAAGACGCCGGTCATGGGGGCTACACCTTC. It is translated as CSVEDAGHGGYTF.

This clonotype ranks as medium-sized. Here the CDR3 reads CAISQGINEKLFF. CDR3 DNA: TGTGCCATCAGCCAGGGTATAAATGAAAAACTGTTTTTT. This chain connects TRBV10-3 to TRBJ1-4; a weak D match, TRBD1 (5 bases). CDR1 is ENHRY, CDR2 SYGVKD, per germline. V dropped 6 bases and J dropped 5 bases, with 10 bases sitting between them. This CDR3 has 13 residues.

There are a few counts of this clonotype. The chain links TRBV7-9 to TRBJ1-3, with D uncertain. The V gene's germline CDR1 is SEHNR and CDR2 FQNEAQ (reference sequence). The CDR3 extends over 16 amino acids. The germline V and J ends were trimmed by 4 bases and 0 bases, with 13 bases remaining between them. The CDR3 spells CASSSPSGPSGNTIYF. The CDR3 nucleotides read TGTGCCAGCAGCTCGCCGTCGGGTCCCTCTGGAAACACCATATATTTT.

This clonotype was seen at least ten times. The CDR3 is CSAQKTGYEQYF. CDR3 nucleotides: TGCAGCGCCCAGAAAACAGGGTACGAGCAGTACTTC. The rearrangement uses TRBV29-1 and TRBJ2-7, with a tentative D call TRBD1 (6 bases). The CDR3 extends over 12 amino acids. Trimming took off 7 bases at V and 4 bases at J, with 14 bases between the two ends. Germline V CDR1 and CDR2: SQVTM, ANQGSEA.

This clonotype has at least ten counts. The J gene is TRBJ1-4, the V gene TRBV28, with a tentative D call TRBD1 (6 bases). Germline V gives CDR1 MDHEN, CDR2 SYDVKM. The CDR3 spans 13 residues. Trimming cost V 6 bases and J 5 bases, with 10 bases left between them. The CDR3 is CASRRQENEKLFF. Here the CDR3 DNA reads TGTGCCAGCAGACGACAGGAGAATGAAAAACTGTTTTTT.

This clonotype was found a few times. CDR3 coding DNA: TGTGCCAGTTCGGACAGAGGCAATCAGCCCCAGCATTTT. This encodes CASSDRGNQPQHF. The chain combines TRBV19 with TRBJ1-5, with D perhaps matching TRBD1 (6 bases). The germline V and J ends were trimmed by 8 bases and 2 bases, with 10 bases remaining between them. Per germline, CDR1 LNHDA and CDR2 SQIVND (reference sequence). This CDR3 spans 13 amino acids.

The chain carries TRBV12-3 or TRBV12-4 and TRBJ2-2; D call uncertain. V was trimmed by 2 bases and J by 6 bases, leaving 7 bases between them. The CDR3 is made up of 13 amino acids. The CDR3 region is CASSLTRPGELFF. The CDR3, as DNA: TGTGCCAGCAGTTTAACCCGGCCCGGGGAGCTGTTTTTT.

By share, this clonotype ranks as medium-sized. This chain joins TRBV6-2 or TRBV6-3 and TRBJ1-5; 7 nucleotides align to TRBD1. Germline V lookup: CDR1 MNHEY, CDR2 SVGEGT. J gave up 3 bases and V 6 bases, and 5 bases lay outside the gene matches. This CDR3 has 14 amino acids. This CDR3 reads CASSPGQHNQPQHF. CDR3 nucleotides: TGTGCCAGCAGCCCGGGACAGCACAATCAGCCCCAGCATTTT.

This chain connects TRBV29-1 to TRBJ2-5, with D perhaps TRBD1 (6 bases). Trimming took 7 bases from V and 3 from J, leaving 15 bases between them. This CDR3 has 13 amino acids. The germline V gene encodes CDR1 SQVTM and CDR2 ANQGSEA. The CDR3 loop is CSGQQGAKETQYF. The CDR3 nucleotides read TGCAGCGGCCAACAGGGTGCTAAAGAGACCCAGTACTTC.

By share of the sample, this clonotype is medium-sized (0.01 to 0.1%). The rearrangement joins TRBV27 to TRBJ2-6, with TRBD1 matching over 7 bases. V gave up 4 bases and J gave up 0 bases; unmatched junction bases: 12. The germline CDR1 and CDR2 sequences are MNHEY and SMNVEV (reference sequence). The CDR3 spans 19 residues. The CDR3 spells CASSSRWGQRFSGANVLTF. For the CDR3, the DNA is TGTGCCAGCAGTTCCCGCTGGGGACAGCGTTTCTCTGGGGCCAACGTCCTGACTTTC. The variable domain in full, completed from reference TRBV27 and TRBJ2-6, reads EAQVTQNPRYLITVTGKKLTVTCSQNMNHEYMSWYRQDPGLGLRQIYYSMNVEVTDKGDVPEGYKVSRKEKRNFPLILESPSPNQTSLYFCASSSRWGQRFSGANVLTFGAGSRLTVL.

This clonotype was recorded at least ten times. The chain uses TRBV24-1 and TRBJ2-2; possible D gene TRBD1, 6 bases. Trimming left V 3 bases short and J 8 bases short, with 15 bases between. CDR1 and CDR2 from the germline V gene are KGHDR and SFDVKD. The CDR3 is 15 amino acids. The CDR3 DNA reads as TGTGCCACCAGTGATGACAGGAGCAATCAAGGGGAGCTGTTTTTT. Translated, it gives CATSDDRSNQGELFF.